The clone carrying this TCR beta chain was seen only a few times. Its antigen is as yet unknown. Preparation of the TCRbeta library used unique molecular identifiers. MiXCR was run by TCRdb on the PCR reads, yielding one entry per CDR3 protein. The sample shows about 440,000 distinct CDR3 sequences, 43% of them seen only once. V shed 3 bases, J shed 6 bases, and the junction held 8 bases outside the gene matches. There are 14 residues in the CDR3. Germline CDR1 reads DFQATT; CDR2 reads SNEGSKA (reference sequence). This record belongs to a study of T-cell reconstitution after alpha-beta-depleted transplantation in children. Broader study findings: Newly produced T cells mostly provided counts and TCRbeta diversity after one year, as hyperexpanded clones declined.

The sequence derives from a girl aged 2 to 10 with aplastic anemia, due to receive a stem cell transplant. The source was PBMCs, collected before TCRalphabeta/CD19-depleted stem cell transplant. This chain joins TRBV20-1 and TRBJ2-1; 7 bases align to TRBD2. The CDR3 reads CSARNKRDFNEQFF. In nucleotides, the CDR3 is TGCAGTGCTAGGAACAAGCGGGATTTCAATGAGCAGTTCTTC.